One and the same sample provided the 31 T cell receptor beta chains below, sequenced in a study of CD8+ T cells in alopecia areata. Reverse transcription of extracted RNA yielded cDNA, which provided the sequencing template. Repertoires were generated with immunoSEQ multiplex PCR, while TCRdb's copy carries only in-frame clones and drops some. Here the sample spans 130,000 to 150,000 clones, approximately 87% being singletons. Sequences were derived from CD8+ T cells sorted from blood, sampled at week 0. These receptors originate from a human donor with alopecia areata.

J is TRBJ1-2 and V is TRBV27, with D maybe TRBD1 (5 bases). V gave up 6 bases and J gave up 7 bases, with 18 bases separating them. This CDR3 region has 14 residues. CDR1 is MNHEY and CDR2 is SMNVEV in the germline V gene (reference sequence). The CDR3 sequence is CASSDLRVSGGYTF. DNA of the CDR3: TGTGCCAGCAGCGACCTCAGGGTGTCAGGTGGCTACACCTTC.

The table lists this clone with a few counts. The chain carries TRBV29-1 and TRBJ2-1, with 8 nucleotides matching TRBD2. Germline loops: CDR1 SQVTM, CDR2 ANQGSEA. With 5 bases clipped from V and 2 bases from J, the junction kept 2 bases outside the gene matches. There are 13 residues in the CDR3. The CDR3 DNA sequence: TGCAGCGTTAAAGCGGGAGCCTACAATGAGCAGTTCTTC. Residues: CSVKAGAYNEQFF.

The sample holds a few counts of this clone. This chain connects TRBV15 to TRBJ2-7; D is unresolved. CDR3 size: 13 residues. CDR1 is LNHNV and CDR2 is YYDKDF in the germline V gene (reference sequence). The V end was cut by 7 bases, the J end by 4 bases, with 14 bases between. CDR3 coding DNA: TGTGCCACCACCGGCTCAGACTCGTACGAGCAGTACTTC. It is translated as CATTGSDSYEQYF.

The CDR3 DNA reads as TGTGCCAGCAGCTCCGGACTAGCGGGAGGGCCATACGAGCAGTACTTC. Its translation: CASSSGLAGGPYEQYF. The chain recombines TRBV11-2 with TRBJ2-7, with 15 bases matching TRBD2. This CDR3 has 16 amino acids. CDR1 and CDR2 (germline): SGHAT, FQNNGV. With V trimmed by 4 bases and J by 4 bases, 5 bases remained unmatched.

V usage is TRBV27 and J usage is TRBJ1-5; TRBD1 aligns across 7 bases. This CDR3 contains 14 residues. Unmatched junction bases numbered 5, after V lost 6 bases and J lost 3 bases. Per germline, CDR1 MNHEY and CDR2 SMNVEV (reference sequence). The CDR3, as DNA: TGTGCCAGCAGGATGACAGGGTACAATCAGCCCCAGCATTTT. Residues: CASRMTGYNQPQHF.

V usage is TRBV7-6 and J usage is TRBJ2-7; the match to TRBD2 covers 9 bases. The CDR3 is 13 amino acids. V trimming: 1 base; J trimming: 6 bases; junction bases outside the gene matches: 1. Germline CDR1 is SGHVS and CDR2 is FNYEAQ. For the CDR3, the DNA is TGTGCCAGCAGCTTAGAGACTAGCGGCGAGCAGTACTTC. The encoded protein is CASSLETSGEQYF.

The chain links TRBV18 to TRBJ2-1, with 9 bases fitting TRBD2. Germline V gives CDR1 KGHSH, CDR2 LQKENI. The CDR3 sequence is 15 residues long. The junction had 2 bases not matched to a gene; V was cut back by 3 bases and J by 2 bases. The CDR3 DNA reads TGTGCCAGCTCACCCAGCGGGGGGACCTACAATGAGCAGTTCTTC. Translated: CASSPSGGTYNEQFF.

The chain employs TRBV29-1 and TRBJ1-1; D gene uncertain. The CDR3 totals 9 residues. Germline lookup yields CDR1 SQVTM and CDR2 ANQGSEA. V lost 3 bases to trimming and J lost 6 bases, with 2 bases between them. CDR3 loop: CSVDPEAFF. For the CDR3, the DNA is TGCAGCGTTGACCCTGAAGCTTTCTTT.

The sample holds one count of this clone. The rearrangement uses TRBV29-1 and TRBJ1-2; tentative D call: TRBD1 (6 bases). Looked up from germline, CDR1 is SQVTM and CDR2 is ANQGSEA. The CDR3 runs 13 residues. V was cut by 5 bases and J by 3 bases, with 13 bases left in between. This CDR3 is CSVPGAGDYGYTF. The CDR3 DNA reads as TGCAGCGTTCCAGGGGCAGGGGACTATGGCTACACCTTC.

The rearrangement uses TRBV27 and TRBJ2-1; 9 nucleotides line up with TRBD2. J gave up 9 bases and V 2 bases, and 5 bases lay outside the gene matches. This CDR3 is 14 amino acids long. Germline CDR1 is MNHEY and CDR2 is SMNVEV (reference sequence). CDR3 loop: CASSLEAGGIEQFF. For the CDR3, the DNA is TGTGCCAGCAGTTTAGAGGCGGGAGGGATTGAGCAGTTCTTC.

The chain has TRBV29-1 and TRBJ2-1; 10 nucleotides align to TRBD2. V trimming: 1 base; J trimming: 2 bases; junction bases outside the gene matches: 8. There are 17 residues in the CDR3. Germline values: CDR1 SQVTM, CDR2 ANQGSEA. The CDR3 reads CSVEGASGRGTYNEQFF. The CDR3 nucleotides read TGCAGCGTTGAAGGGGCTAGCGGGAGAGGGACCTACAATGAGCAGTTCTTC.

The chain uses TRBV5-6 and TRBJ1-1; TRBD1 is a possible D gene (5 bases). The V end lost 2 bases, the J end lost 0 bases, and 11 bases lay between the germline ends. The CDR3 length is 15 residues. Germline CDR1 reads SGHDT; CDR2 reads YYEEEE. Here the CDR3 reads CASSLAGLLNTEAFF. Here the CDR3 DNA reads TGTGCCAGCAGCTTAGCAGGGCTCTTGAACACTGAAGCTTTCTTT.

This chain links TRBV19 with TRBJ1-5; D gene uncertain. Germline assignment: CDR1 LNHDA and CDR2 SQIVND (reference sequence). The CDR3 sequence is 12 residues long. Trimming shortened V by 3 bases and J by 7 bases, and 7 bases separated the two germline ends. The CDR3 bases are TGTGCCAGTAGTATTCTTCCCCAGCCCCAGCATTTT. Translation gives CASSILPQPQHF.

V and J are TRBV7-6 and TRBJ2-7; 8 bases map to TRBD2. The CDR3 has 15 amino acids. Losses at the gene ends were 5 bases for V and 6 bases for J; bases not matched to a gene: 12. CDR1 and CDR2 from the germline V gene are SGHVS and FNYEAQ. This CDR3 is CASSNTGGSGSEQYF. As DNA, the CDR3 is TGTGCCAGCAGCAACACGGGGGGGAGCGGGAGCGAGCAGTACTTC. The variable domain in full, completed from reference TRBV7-6 and TRBJ2-7, reads GAGVSQSPRYKVTKRGQDVALRCDPISGHVSLYWYRQALGQGPEFLTYFNYEAQQDKSGLPNDRFSAERPEGSISTLTIQRTEQRDSAMYRCASSNTGGSGSEQYFGPGTRLTVT.

Remarks on this clone: Other DNA sequences in the sample encode the same CDR3. The chain uses TRBV29-1 and TRBJ2-3; no definite D call. Trimming shortened V by 4 bases and J by 0 bases, and 5 bases separated the two germline ends. The CDR3 runs 12 residues. Germline V gene sequence: CDR1 SQVTM, CDR2 ANQGSEA. The CDR3 is CSVGGSTDTQYF. CDR3 nucleotides: TGCAGCGTTGGGGGTAGCACAGATACGCAGTATTTT.

The rearrangement joins TRBV11-2 to TRBJ1-1; TRBD1 matches at 7 bases. The junction had 9 bases not matched to a gene; V was cut back by 4 bases and J by 4 bases. Germline-derived CDR1 and CDR2 are SGHAT and FQNNGV. CDR3 length equals 15 residues. The CDR3 spells CASSSTGTEGTEAFF. In DNA form, the CDR3 reads TGTGCCAGCAGCTCAACCGGGACAGAGGGCACTGAAGCTTTCTTT.

The V call is TRBV29-1, the J call TRBJ2-2; D call uncertain. The CDR3 length is 13 residues. Per germline, CDR1 SQVTM and CDR2 ANQGSEA. The V gene lost 4 bases and the J gene lost 2 bases, with 8 bases spanning the gap. This CDR3 is CSVALPNTGELFF. The CDR3, as DNA: TGCAGCGTTGCACTCCCCAACACCGGGGAGCTGTTTTTT.

The chain links TRBV29-1 to TRBJ1-1; D is unclear. This CDR3 region has 15 residues. V was trimmed by 1 base and J by 4 bases, leaving 16 bases between them. Germline values: CDR1 SQVTM, CDR2 ANQGSEA. The CDR3 DNA follows: TGCAGCGTTGAAGTCCTCATGGTCAGCGTCACTGAAGCTTTCTTT. This translates into CSVEVLMVSVTEAFF.

V is TRBV2 and J is TRBJ2-5; D is unclear. Between the trimmed V and J ends, which lost 2 bases and 1 base, there was a span of 14 bases. Germline values: CDR1 SNHLY, CDR2 FYNNEI. The CDR3 extends over 16 amino acids. This CDR3 reads CASSELAGWPQETQYF. The DNA of the CDR3 is TGTGCCAGCAGTGAACTGGCCGGGTGGCCCCAAGAGACCCAGTACTTC.

This chain connects TRBV15 to TRBJ2-7; D not resolved. The CDR3 runs to 11 residues. V lost 3 bases, J lost 4 bases, and 4 bases lay in between. In germline, CDR1 is LNHNV, CDR2 YYDKDF (reference sequence). The CDR3 DNA reads as TGTGCCACCAGCAGGGGATACGAGCAGTACTTC. It specifies CATSRGYEQYF.

The chain carries TRBV30 and TRBJ2-1, with 13 nucleotides matching TRBD2. Germline CDR1 and CDR2: GTSNPN and SVGIG (reference sequence). The CDR3 covers 17 residues. The junction had 8 bases not matched to a gene; V was cut back by 1 base and J by 5 bases. The CDR3 DNA reads as TGTGCCTGGAGTGGGACTAGCGGGAGAGGGTTGGACAATGAGCAGTTCTTC. Translated: CAWSGTSGRGLDNEQFF.

The rearrangement links TRBV27 to TRBJ1-5, with TRBD1 matching over 8 bases. CDR3 length equals 14 residues. Trimming at V came to 5 bases and at J to 7 bases, leaving 7 bases not matched to a gene. Germline V lookup: CDR1 MNHEY, CDR2 SMNVEV (reference sequence). The CDR3 loop is CASSHRQGRQPQHF. The CDR3 nucleotides read TGTGCCAGCAGTCATCGACAGGGGCGGCAGCCCCAGCATTTT.

The chain employs TRBV5-4 and TRBJ2-5; TRBD1 matches at 7 bases. The J call may be wrong; the DNA end is better matched by TRBJ2-7. Germline V gives CDR1 SGHNT, CDR2 YYREEE (reference sequence). The CDR3 sequence is 13 residues long. DNA for the CDR3: TGTGCCAGCAGCTTCCAGGGGGTCTACGAGCAGTACTTC. It yields the protein CASSFQGVYEQYF.

The chain links TRBV5-1 to TRBJ2-3; D call uncertain. V gave up 0 bases and J gave up 4 bases, with 15 bases separating them. CDR3 length: 16 amino acids. The germline CDR1 and CDR2 sequences are SGHRS and YFSETQ. As DNA, the CDR3 is TGCGCCAGCAGCTTGGGGCGAGGAGAGAGTCCAGATACGCAGTATTTT. Protein product: CASSLGRGESPDTQYF.

This sequence joins TRBV27 and TRBJ1-2; 9 nucleotides match TRBD1. The trim removed 8 bases at V and 6 bases at J, leaving 13 bases unmatched. Germline CDR1 MNHEY, CDR2 SMNVEV (reference sequence). The CDR3 runs 15 residues. The CDR3 nucleotides read TGTGCCAGCGGGCGAAGAGCCGGGACAGGGAATGGCTACACCTTC. It translates to CASGRRAGTGNGYTF.

This clone has just one count. The chain has TRBV6-5 and TRBJ2-7; D might be TRBD1 (6 bases). Trimming stripped 5 bases from V and 2 bases from J, with 16 bases between. Germline CDR1 MNHEY, CDR2 SVGAGI. The CDR3 length is 15 residues. The CDR3 region is CASSPQSGATYEQYF. As DNA, the CDR3 is TGTGCCAGCAGTCCGCAGTCAGGGGCTACCTACGAGCAGTACTTC.

This chain links TRBV7-8 with TRBJ2-2; perhaps TRBD1 as D (6 bases). V was cut by 0 bases and J by 6 bases, with 17 bases left in between. The V gene's germline CDR1 is SGHVS and CDR2 FQNEAQ. The CDR3 contains 17 residues. CDR3 sequence: CASSLAHRTEIAGELFF. The CDR3 DNA reads as TGTGCCAGCAGCTTAGCGCATAGGACAGAGATTGCCGGGGAGCTGTTTTTT. The full variable domain, completed using reference TRBV7-8 and TRBJ2-2, is GAGVSQSPRYKVAKRGQDVALRCDPISGHVSLFWYQQALGQGPEFLTYFQNEAQLDKSGLPSDRFFAERPEGSVSTLKIQRTQQEDSAVYLCASSLAHRTEIAGELFFGEGSRLTVL.

The rearrangement joins TRBV2 to TRBJ2-3; 8 nucleotides line up with TRBD1. J gave up 0 bases and V 3 bases, and 5 bases lay outside the gene matches. Germline assignment: CDR1 SNHLY and CDR2 FYNNEI. The CDR3 has 16 amino acids. CDR3 region: CASSEWTGPSTDTQYF. The CDR3 DNA reads as TGTGCCAGCAGTGAGTGGACAGGGCCAAGCACAGATACGCAGTATTTT.

This clone was counted a few times. The chain recombines TRBV7-9 with TRBJ2-7; D might be TRBD2 (5 bases). V was shortened by 4 bases and J by 4 bases, with 11 bases between the two germline ends. Germline V CDR1 and CDR2: SEHNR, FQNEAQ (reference sequence). The CDR3 contains 13 residues. CDR3 in amino acids: CASSSPREYEQYF. CDR3 DNA sequence: TGTGCCAGCAGCTCACCGAGGGAATACGAGCAGTACTTC.

V is TRBV29-1 and J is TRBJ2-4; D is ambiguous. The CDR3 is made up of 12 amino acids. V lost 6 bases and J 2 bases, leaving 8 bases between the germline ends. Per germline, CDR1 SQVTM and CDR2 ANQGSEA. The CDR3 DNA is TGCAGCGTACCCGGTTCCAAAAACATTCAGTACTTC. Protein sequence: CSVPGSKNIQYF.

This chain joins TRBV4-1 and TRBJ2-7; possibly TRBD1 or TRBD2 for D (5 bases each). The CDR3 covers 17 residues. Trimming shortened V by 0 bases and J by 0 bases, and 15 bases separated the two germline ends. The germline CDR1 and CDR2 sequences are MGHRA and YSYEKL. DNA for the CDR3: TGCGCCAGCAGCCAAGATAGCTTCGGGACGGCCTCCTACGAGCAGTACTTC. Encoded protein: CASSQDSFGTASYEQYF.